This TCR beta chain was found in a study of cytomegalovirus exposure and HLA in healthy donors. The study's findings and limits: Some highly shared sequence variants likely arose as a pipeline artifact.

Researchers ran the PCR with 60 Vbeta and 13 Jbeta primers. Produced via immunoSEQ multiplex PCR; TCRdb's table is partial and in-frame only. The sample records 200,000 to 250,000 clones, 70% to 85% being singletons. This CDR3 contains 14 residues. Germline V gives CDR1 MGHDK, CDR2 SYGVNS. The V gene end was trimmed by 5 bases and the J gene end by 10 bases; junction bases not matched to a gene: 7. This clone appeared a few times. Its antigen is unknown. Sequencing was performed on PBMCs. The rearrangement uses TRBV25-1 and TRBJ1-6; 8 bases fit TRBD1. This TCR was sampled from a woman in her forties in good health and CMV-seronegative. The CDR3 here is CASSNHPGGSPLHF. CDR3 DNA sequence: TGTGCCAGCAGTAACCACCCAGGGGGCTCACCCCTCCACTTT.